The entry that follows covers one TCR beta chain sequence. Original analysis: From reference gene primer amplification, estimates of nucleated cell counts were derived. The assay was immunoSEQ multiplex PCR, and TCRdb's table has in-frame clones only and misses some. V and J calls and clone size follow that table, whereas D and trimming were derived from the DNA. In the table there are about 290,000 clones, roughly 85% of which are singletons. The V end lost 3 bases, the J end lost 4 bases, and 16 bases lay between the germline ends. CDR3 length: 15 residues. Germline CDR1 and CDR2: LNHNV and YYDKDF (reference sequence). This record comes from a study of blood T cell repertoires in COVID-19. Looking at the study overall: The United States, Italy and Spain supplied acute and convalescent COVID-19 samples. The cDNA or gDNA used as material had been derived from T cells, B-cell-depleted T cells, or PBMCs.

The specimen sequenced was peripheral blood. The TCR comes from a woman aged 25-40 years with active or convalescent COVID-19. This rearrangement joins TRBV15 to TRBJ2-7, with D possibly matching TRBD2 (6 bases). CDR3 protein: CATSRERVMGYEQYF. Here the CDR3 DNA reads TGTGCCACCAGCAGGGAGCGGGTCATGGGGTACGAGCAGTACTTC.